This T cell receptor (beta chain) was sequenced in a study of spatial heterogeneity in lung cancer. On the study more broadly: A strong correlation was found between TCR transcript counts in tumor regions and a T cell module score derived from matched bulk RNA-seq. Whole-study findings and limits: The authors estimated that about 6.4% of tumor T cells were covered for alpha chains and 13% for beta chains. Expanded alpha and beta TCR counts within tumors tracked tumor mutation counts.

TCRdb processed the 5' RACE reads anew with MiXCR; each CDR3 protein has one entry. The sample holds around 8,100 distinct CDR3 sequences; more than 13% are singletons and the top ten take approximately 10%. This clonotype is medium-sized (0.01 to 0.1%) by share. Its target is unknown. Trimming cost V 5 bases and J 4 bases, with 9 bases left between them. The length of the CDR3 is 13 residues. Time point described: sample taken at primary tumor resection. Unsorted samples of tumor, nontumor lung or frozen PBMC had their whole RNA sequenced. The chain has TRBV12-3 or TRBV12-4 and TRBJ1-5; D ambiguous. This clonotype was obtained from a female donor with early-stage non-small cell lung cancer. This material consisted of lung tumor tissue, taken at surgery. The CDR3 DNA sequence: TGTGCCAGCAGTGTGGACGGAAATCAGCCCCAGCATTTT. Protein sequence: CASSVDGNQPQHF.